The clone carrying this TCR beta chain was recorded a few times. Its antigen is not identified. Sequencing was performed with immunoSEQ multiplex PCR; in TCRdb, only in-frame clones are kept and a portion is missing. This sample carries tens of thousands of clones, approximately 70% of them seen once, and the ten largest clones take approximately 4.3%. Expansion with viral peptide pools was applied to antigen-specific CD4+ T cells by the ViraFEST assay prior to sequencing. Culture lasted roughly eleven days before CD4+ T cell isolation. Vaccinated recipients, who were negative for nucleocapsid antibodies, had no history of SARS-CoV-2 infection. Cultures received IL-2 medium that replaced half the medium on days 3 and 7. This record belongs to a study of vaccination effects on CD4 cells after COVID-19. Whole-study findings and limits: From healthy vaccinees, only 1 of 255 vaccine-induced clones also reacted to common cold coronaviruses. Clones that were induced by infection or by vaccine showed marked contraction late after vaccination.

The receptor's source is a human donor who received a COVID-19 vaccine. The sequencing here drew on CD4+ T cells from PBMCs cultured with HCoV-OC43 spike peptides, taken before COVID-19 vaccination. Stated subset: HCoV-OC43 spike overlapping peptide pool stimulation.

CDR3 sequence reads: CASSVTAGANTGELFF. DNA of the CDR3: TGCGCCAGCAGTGTAACAGCGGGGGCTAACACCGGGGAGCTGTTTTTT. The J gene is TRBJ2-2, the V gene TRBV10-2; 8 bases map to TRBD2. V lost 4 bases, J lost 2 bases, and 6 bases stayed unmatched. Per germline, CDR1 WSHSY and CDR2 SAAADI. CDR3 size: 16 residues.